This T cell receptor (beta chain) was observed in a study of blood T cell repertoires in COVID-19. At the level of the study: Samples of COVID-19 (acute and convalescent) were obtained from the United States, Italy and Spain.

The germline V gene encodes CDR1 SGHRS and CDR2 YFSETQ. There are 12 residues in the CDR3. Trimming removed 2 bases from V and 5 bases from J, with 7 bases in between. About this clone: Other DNA sequences in the same sample also yield this CDR3.

Authors' processing steps: Estimated nucleated cell counts came from reference gene primer amplification. Here immunoSEQ multiplex PCR was the method, and the copy in TCRdb shows in-frame clones only, minus some. V, J and clone size were drawn from that table, and D and trimming were deduced from the DNA. Altogether approximately 140,000 clones are present, roughly 90% being singletons, with the ten largest covering 1.2%. Clinical history reported by participants formed the basis on which cohorts were assigned. The V call is TRBV5-1, the J call TRBJ1-1; D remains unclear. This clonotype originated in a woman aged 25 to 39 with acute COVID-19. Sequenced input: PBMCs or T cells enriched from blood (not recorded which). The CDR3 region has the DNA TGCGCCAGCAGCTTCTCGGGGACTGAAGCTTTCTTT. Translated: CASSFSGTEAFF.